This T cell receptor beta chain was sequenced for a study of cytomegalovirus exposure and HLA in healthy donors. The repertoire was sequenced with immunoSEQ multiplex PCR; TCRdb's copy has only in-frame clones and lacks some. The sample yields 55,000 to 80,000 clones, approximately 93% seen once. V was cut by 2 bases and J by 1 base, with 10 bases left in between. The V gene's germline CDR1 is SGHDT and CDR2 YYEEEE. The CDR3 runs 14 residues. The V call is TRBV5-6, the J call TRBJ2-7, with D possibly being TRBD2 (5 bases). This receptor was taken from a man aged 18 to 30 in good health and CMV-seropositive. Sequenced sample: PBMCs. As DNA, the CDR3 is TGTGCCAGCAGCTTCGAGGGCAGATCCTACGAGCAGTACTTC. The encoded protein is CASSFEGRSYEQYF.